The rows below give T cell receptor beta chains drawn from one sample of a study of regulatory T cells in long-lasting Graves disease. TCRdb fed the multiplex PCR reads into MiXCR, producing one record per CDR3 protein. Of some 250,000 distinct CDR3 sequences listed, approximately 18% are singletons. The same data also went into a second study, on T cells in Graves' hyperthyroidism and ophthalmopathy.

The starting material was peripheral blood mononuclear cells (PBMCs), obtained at new diagnosis, from a patient treated with antithyroid drugs. Receptor source: a woman aged 30 to 39 with Graves disease. Both conserved end residues are part of each CDR3. A D gene is named only where the DNA matches it firmly. Some rows have no size entry. The others give once, few or many, or a class for an expanded clone.

CDR3nt: TGTGCCAGCTCACCAATGGGACAGGGGGCAACCGGGGAGCTGTTTTTT
CDR3aa: CASSPMGQGATGELFF
d_gene: TRBD1
abundance: NA
j_gene: TRBJ2-2
v_gene: TRBV18

CDR3nt: TGTGCCAGCAGGGCCGGGGGGGAGCTGTTTTTT
CDR3aa: CASRAGGELFF
d_gene: NA
abundance: many
j_gene: TRBJ2-2
v_gene: TRBV6-2/TRBV6-3

CDR3nt: TGTGCCAGCAGTTACTCTAGACGGTCCTACAATGAGCAGTTCTTC
CDR3aa: CASSYSRRSYNEQFF
d_gene: NA
abundance: many
j_gene: TRBJ2-1
v_gene: TRBV6-2/TRBV6-3

CDR3nt: TGTGCCAGCAGTAGCCTGAGCACTGAAGCTTTCTTT
CDR3aa: CASSSLSTEAFF
d_gene: NA
abundance: NA
j_gene: TRBJ1-1
v_gene: TRBV7-2

CDR3nt: TGTGCCAGTAGTGTAACGGACAGGCCAAACTATGGCTACACCTTC
CDR3aa: CASSVTDRPNYGYTF
d_gene: TRBD1
abundance: few
j_gene: TRBJ1-2
v_gene: TRBV19

CDR3nt: TGTGCCAGCAGCGCCTCAACGGCCATCATCTTT
CDR3aa: CASSASTAIIF
d_gene: NA
abundance: NA
j_gene: TRBJ1-1
v_gene: TRBV2

CDR3nt: TGTGCCAGCAGCTTCCAGGGGTCCTACGAGCAGTACTTC
CDR3aa: CASSFQGSYEQYF
d_gene: NA
abundance: many
j_gene: TRBJ2-7
v_gene: TRBV5-6

CDR3nt: TGTGCCAGCAGGGCCTCGGCAAGCCACGAGCAGTACTTC
CDR3aa: CASRASASHEQYF
d_gene: NA
abundance: NA
j_gene: TRBJ2-7
v_gene: TRBV12-3/TRBV12-4

CDR3nt: TGTGCCAGCAGTACACAAGGGAGGGACACTGAAGCTTTCTTT
CDR3aa: CASSTQGRDTEAFF
d_gene: NA
abundance: many
j_gene: TRBJ1-1
v_gene: TRBV6-1

CDR3nt: TGTGCCAGTAAAAGGACAGGGGATTCGAACACTGAAGCTTTCTTT
CDR3aa: CASKRTGDSNTEAFF
d_gene: TRBD1
abundance: few
j_gene: TRBJ1-1
v_gene: TRBV19

CDR3nt: TGTGCTAGTCGTTCCAGGGGGCGCGAGCAGCCCCAGCATTTT
CDR3aa: CASRSRGREQPQHF
d_gene: TRBD1
abundance: many
j_gene: TRBJ1-5
v_gene: TRBV12-5

CDR3nt: TGTGCCAGCAGCTCCCCACGGGGGCGGCAGGCGGCGAACACTGAAGCTTTCTTT
CDR3aa: CASSSPRGRQAANTEAFF
d_gene: NA
abundance: many
j_gene: TRBJ1-1
v_gene: TRBV13

CDR3nt: TGTGCCAGCAGCCCCCTGGGCGCCCAAGGCTCCTACGAGCAGTACTTC
CDR3aa: CASSPLGAQGSYEQYF
d_gene: NA
abundance: NA
j_gene: TRBJ2-7
v_gene: TRBV27